A single sample gave rise to the 7 T cell receptor beta chains below, sequenced in a study of cytomegalovirus exposure and HLA in healthy donors. It was with 60 Vbeta and 13 Jbeta primers that the PCR ran. Method: immunoSEQ multiplex PCR; TCRdb's copy keeps in-frame clones and lacks some. This sample contains about 130,000 clones. Sequencing was done on a sample of PBMCs. These receptors were obtained from a man between 18 and 35 years old in good health and CMV-seronegative.

J is TRBJ1-1 and V is TRBV10-2; a weak D match, TRBD1 (5 bases). Trimming shortened V by 4 bases and J by 3 bases, and 9 bases separated the two germline ends. The CDR3 is 13 residues long. The germline CDR1 and CDR2 sequences are WSHSY and SAAADI. The CDR3 protein is CASSAGVDTEAFF. The CDR3 DNA follows: TGCGCCAGCAGTGCGGGGGTCGACACTGAAGCTTTCTTT.

The rearrangement links TRBV5-1 to TRBJ2-2; perhaps TRBD1 as D (5 bases). Germline V gene data show CDR1 as SGHRS and CDR2 as YFSETQ. There are 15 residues in the CDR3. With 4 bases removed from V and 2 bases from J, the gap between germline ends came to 12 bases. The CDR3 DNA is TGCGCCAGCAGCCCCACGACAGCAAACACCGGGGAGCTGTTTTTT. Its translation is CASSPTTANTGELFF.

This rearrangement joins TRBV11-3 to TRBJ2-1; a possible D gene is TRBD2 (5 bases). Germline lookup yields CDR1 SGHNT and CDR2 YENEEA. Trimming stripped 5 bases from V and 0 bases from J, with 14 bases between. This CDR3 spans 16 amino acids. In DNA, the CDR3 is TGTGCCAGCAGCCCCCGGACGGGGAGCTCCTACAATGAGCAGTTCTTC. As protein: CASSPRTGSSYNEQFF. Complete variable domain (other parts from reference TRBV11-3 and TRBJ2-1): EAGVVQSPRYKIIEKKQPVAFWCNPISGHNTLYWYLQNLGQGPELLIRYENEEAVDDSQLPKDRFSAERLKGVDSTLKIQPAELGDSAVYLCASSPRTGSSYNEQFFGPGTRLTVL.

The chain carries TRBV4-1 and TRBJ2-1; TRBD1 matches at 8 bases. Germline lookup yields CDR1 MGHRA and CDR2 YSYEKL. The junction had 16 bases not matched to a gene; V was cut back by 5 bases and J by 10 bases. The CDR3 extends over 16 amino acids. The CDR3, as DNA: TGCGCCAGCAGCGGGTTATCGGGGGACAGGTTCGGGGAGCAGTTCTTC. Translated, it gives CASSGLSGDRFGEQFF.

The chain recombines TRBV6-5 with TRBJ1-5, with D possibly being TRBD1 (6 bases). Germline CDR1 and CDR2: MNHEY and SVGAGI. V was shortened by 6 bases and J by 3 bases, with 12 bases between the two germline ends. This CDR3 is built from 14 residues. For the CDR3, the DNA is TGTGCCAGCAGCCGGACAGTTTACAATCAGCCCCAGCATTTT. It specifies CASSRTVYNQPQHF.

The chain links TRBV19 to TRBJ1-4, with 8 bases lining up with TRBD1. From germline, CDR1 is LNHDA and CDR2 SQIVND (reference sequence). V lost 9 bases, J lost 12 bases, and 21 bases stayed unmatched. The CDR3 covers 16 residues. The CDR3 region has the DNA TGTGCCAGCCGACAGGGGATGGGAGGCTGGGCGAAGGAACTGTTTTTT. Translation gives CASRQGMGGWAKELFF.

The chain's CDR3 is CAWSYDDRGSYEQYF. Here the CDR3 DNA reads TGTGCCTGGAGTTATGATGATAGGGGGTCCTACGAGCAGTACTTC. The V call is TRBV30, the J call TRBJ2-7, with D possibly TRBD1 on 6 matching bases. V lost 2 bases, J lost 1 base, and 15 bases lay in between. Per germline, CDR1 GTSNPN and CDR2 SVGIG (reference sequence). This CDR3 has 15 amino acids.